This T cell receptor (beta chain) was sequenced for a study of a mutant IDH1 vaccine in newly diagnosed glioma. Overall study context: Radiotherapy alone preceded vaccination by 4-6 weeks; alternatively, vaccination started with temozolomide cycles. Those enrolled had earlier been treated with radiotherapy, temozolomide, or both, mostly both.

V shed 0 bases and J shed 4 bases, with 16 bases lying between them. CDR1 and CDR2 (germline): SGHRS, YFSETQ. This CDR3 region has 16 residues. The time point is: week 5, during vaccination. A single vaccine dose contained 300 ug of mutant IDH1 20-mer peptide, and topical imiquimod was used with it. Every donor had a new WHO grade 3 or 4 astrocytoma that was IDH1-mutant, with loss of nuclear ATRX. Turning to this clone: Its antigen is as yet unknown.

TCRdb keeps only in-frame clones here, not all; method: immunoSEQ multiplex PCR. The sample lists about 33,000 clones, just under 85% occurring once. The TCR originated in a man aged 25-45 years with glioma. The starting material was PBMCs, obtained from a glioma patient whose treatment included an IDH1 peptide vaccine. The chain couples TRBV5-1 to TRBJ1-1; no firm D call. This chain's CDR3 is CASSLEGAGVATEAFF. DNA for the CDR3: TGCGCCAGCAGCTTGGAGGGCGCAGGTGTGGCCACTGAAGCTTTCTTT. Full variable domain (missing parts from reference TRBV5-1 and TRBJ1-1): KAGVTQTPRYLIKTRGQQVTLSCSPISGHRSVSWYQQTPGQGLQFLFEYFSETQRNKGNFPGRFSGRQFSNSRSEMNVSTLELGDSALYLCASSLEGAGVATEAFFGQGTRLTVV.